The 21 T cell receptor beta chains reported below all come from one sample, sequenced in a study of radiotherapy plus CTLA-4 blockade in lung cancer (dated by TCRdb to 2016 to 2018). The library was made by the immunoSEQ multiplex PCR assay. TCRdb carries this immuneACCESS record with in-frame sequences only. Its versions omit some clonotypes, under half of them owing to an unresolved V gene in the studies checked, with the rest unexplained. The sample has about 110,000 clones on record, approximately 80% of them singletons. Together, the top ten hold roughly 3.3% of the sample. The sequenced sample was peripheral blood, obtained from a patient treated with radiotherapy plus ipilimumab. The receptors derive from a human donor with non-small cell lung cancer that progressed on radiotherapy plus ipilimumab. Some clones in this sample may be carry-over from other donors' samples.

This clone was seen a few times. The chain employs TRBV5-1 and TRBJ2-2, with D possibly being TRBD1 (6 bases). The CDR3 has 14 residues. The germline V gene encodes CDR1 SGHRS and CDR2 YFSETQ. V lost 3 bases and J 1 base, leaving 7 bases between the germline ends. The chain's CDR3 is CASSSTGNTGELFF. CDR3 nucleotide sequence: TGCGCCAGCAGCTCGACAGGGAACACCGGGGAGCTGTTTTTT.

The CDR3 DNA reads TGTGCCAGCAGCTTAGTAGGGGTGGCGACACCCCTCCACTTT. Protein: CASSLVGVATPLHF. The V and J genes are TRBV7-9 and TRBJ1-6, with a weak D call TRBD1 (5 bases). With 1 base removed from V and 11 bases from J, the gap between germline ends came to 12 bases. Per germline, CDR1 SEHNR and CDR2 FQNEAQ (reference sequence). This CDR3 is 14 amino acids long.

The rearrangement links TRBV27 to TRBJ2-7; TRBD1 might be the D (6 bases). The germline V and J ends were trimmed by 3 bases and 1 base, with 10 bases remaining between them. CDR3 length: 14 residues. Germline V gene lookup returns CDR1 MNHEY and CDR2 SMNVEV (reference sequence). CDR3: CASSLGDMSYEQYF. CDR3 DNA: TGTGCCAGCAGTTTGGGGGACATGTCCTACGAGCAGTACTTC.

This clone was found a few times. CDR3 DNA sequence: TGTGCCAGCAGTGCTAGCGGGGGCTCCTACAATGAGCAGTTCTTC. This gives the protein CASSASGGSYNEQFF. The V call is TRBV6-4, the J call TRBJ2-1; TRBD2 agrees at 10 bases. J was trimmed by 0 bases and V by 4 bases; bases with no gene match: 0. CDR1 is MRHNA, CDR2 SNTAGT, per germline. CDR3 length: 15 residues.

The rearrangement links TRBV11-2 to TRBJ2-7; unclear D gene. Trimming removed 3 bases at V and 6 bases at J, with 9 bases between. CDR3 size: 12 residues. CDR1 and CDR2 from the germline V gene are SGHAT and FQNNGV. Here the CDR3 DNA reads TGTGCCAGCAGCTTCGTGGCTCGCGAGCAGTACTTC. It translates to CASSFVAREQYF.

V gene TRBV10-3 combines with J gene TRBJ1-1; 12 bases map to TRBD1. Germline trimming cut 4 bases from V and 7 bases from J; bases unmatched to any gene: 7. From germline, CDR1 is ENHRY and CDR2 SYGVKD. This CDR3 comprises 15 residues. The CDR3 spells CAISVSGTGGSEAFF. CDR3 DNA sequence: TGTGCCATCAGTGTCTCCGGGACAGGGGGCAGTGAAGCTTTCTTT.

The rearrangement joins TRBV27 to TRBJ2-1; 10 nucleotides align to TRBD2. The V gene end was trimmed by 6 bases and the J gene end by 6 bases; junction bases not matched to a gene: 5. CDR3 length: 14 residues. Looked up from germline, CDR1 is MNHEY and CDR2 is SMNVEV (reference sequence). CDR3 sequence: CASSVAGGSNEQFF. The CDR3 bases are TGTGCCAGCAGCGTAGCGGGGGGTAGCAATGAGCAGTTCTTC.

This clone was counted between two and nine times. V and J are TRBV9 and TRBJ1-1, with 9 bases fitting TRBD1. V gave up 4 bases and J gave up 3 bases; unmatched junction bases: 13. From germline, CDR1 is SGDLS and CDR2 YYNGEE. The length of the CDR3 is 17 residues. Here the CDR3 DNA reads TGTGCCAGCAGCAGGGGACAGGGTAGGTCCTATCACACTGAAGCTTTCTTT. This sequence encodes CASSRGQGRSYHTEAFF.

The rearrangement joins TRBV7-2 to TRBJ2-2; TRBD2 aligns across 12 bases. CDR1 is SGHTA and CDR2 is FQGNSA in the germline V gene. V shed 1 base, J shed 9 bases, and the junction held 6 bases outside the gene matches. The CDR3 consists of 16 residues. The CDR3 DNA sequence: TGTGCCAGCAGCTTAGACGGACTAGCGGGGACCCGGGAGCTGTTTTTT. Protein product: CASSLDGLAGTRELFF.

Only one count was recorded for this clone. The CDR3, as DNA: TGTGCCAGCAGCTCCGGGACAGGGCCCGAGCAGTACTTC. Amino acids: CASSSGTGPEQYF. The chain recombines TRBV6-5 with TRBJ2-7; 9 positions match TRBD1. Germline V CDR1 and CDR2: MNHEY, SVGAGI. Unmatched junction bases numbered 6, after V lost 6 bases and J lost 6 bases. The CDR3 has 13 residues.

As regards this clone: The junction does not match germline at one end; this may be a read error. This same CDR3 is encoded by further DNA sequences in the sample. The chain couples TRBV5-1 to TRBJ1-5, with D perhaps matching TRBD1 (5 bases). The CDR3 spans 15 residues. The germline gives CDR1 SGHRS, CDR2 YFSETQ. CDR3 in amino acids: CASSAGADSNQPQHF. In DNA form, the CDR3 reads TGTGCCAGCAGTGCCGGGGCAGATAGCAATCAGCCCCAGCATTTT.

The chain couples TRBV9 to TRBJ1-1; the D is unclear. The V end lost 4 bases, the J end lost 2 bases, and 6 bases lay between the germline ends. This CDR3 is 12 amino acids long. Germline V gene lookup returns CDR1 SGDLS and CDR2 YYNGEE. CDR3 in DNA: TGTGCCAGCAGCCCCGGCAACACTGAAGCTTTCTTT. Translating gives CASSPGNTEAFF.

This clone was picked up a small number of times. This chain links TRBV5-1 with TRBJ2-5; 7 nucleotides match TRBD1. V was clipped by 5 bases and J by 3 bases; unmatched bases: 7. Germline V CDR1 and CDR2: SGHRS, YFSETQ. This CDR3 comprises 14 residues. CDR3 bases: TGCGCCAGCAGTCAAGGACAGGTGAAAGAGACCCAGTACTTC. Translation gives CASSQGQVKETQYF.

V gene TRBV15 combines with J gene TRBJ1-1, with a weak D call TRBD1 (6 bases). The CDR3 contains 14 residues. CDR1 is LNHNV, CDR2 YYDKDF, per germline (reference sequence). The ends were cut back, 10 bases at V and 1 base at J, with 16 bases in the middle. The chain's CDR3 is CAIGDKRTNTEAFF. The CDR3 nucleotides read TGTGCCATTGGGGACAAAAGAACGAACACTGAAGCTTTCTTT.

This sequence joins TRBV7-8 and TRBJ1-5; tentatively, D is TRBD1 (5 bases). CDR3 length: 14 amino acids. CDR1 is SGHVS and CDR2 is FQNEAQ in the germline V gene. Trimming pared 4 bases from V and 7 bases from J, leaving 14 bases between. CDR3 sequence reads: CASSWGGTGQPQHF. The CDR3 nucleotides are TGTGCCAGCAGCTGGGGGGGTACCGGGCAGCCCCAGCATTTT.

The gene calls are TRBV11-2 and TRBJ2-5; D remains ambiguous. The CDR3 covers 12 residues. V lost 2 bases to trimming and J lost 5 bases, with 6 bases between them. Germline CDR1 SGHAT, CDR2 FQNNGV. The CDR3 bases are TGTGCCAGCAGCTTATCTTTGGAGACCCAGTACTTC. Translated: CASSLSLETQYF.

The V call is TRBV28, the J call TRBJ2-2; D is uncertain. There are 15 residues in the CDR3. V was cut by 6 bases and J by 4 bases, with 15 bases left in between. From germline, CDR1 is MDHEN and CDR2 SYDVKM. The CDR3: CASSPFSAATGELFF. CDR3 nucleotide sequence: TGTGCCAGCAGCCCCTTTTCGGCAGCCACCGGGGAGCTGTTTTTT.

The V call is TRBV2, the J call TRBJ2-3; the match to TRBD2 covers 11 bases. Germline V lookup: CDR1 SNHLY, CDR2 FYNNEI. Trimming took 2 bases from V and 6 from J; bases not matched to a gene: 7. The CDR3 is made up of 16 amino acids. CDR3 nucleotides: TGTGCCAGCAGTGAAATGACTAGCGGGGTACTGGATACGCAGTATTTT. Residues: CASSEMTSGVLDTQYF.

V gene TRBV29-1 combines with J gene TRBJ2-3; TRBD2 might be the D (6 bases). The CDR3 is made up of 14 amino acids. Germline loops: CDR1 SQVTM, CDR2 ANQGSEA. Between the trimmed V and J ends, which lost 7 bases and 2 bases, there was a span of 16 bases. CDR3 in amino acids: CSAGSRRDTDTQYF. The CDR3 nucleotides read TGCAGCGCGGGGAGCCGGAGGGACACAGATACGCAGTATTTT.

The chain uses TRBV5-1 and TRBJ1-2; 11 positions agree with TRBD1. The CDR3 loop spans 15 amino acids. After removal of 7 bases from V and 5 bases from J, the junction contained 10 bases not matched to a gene. Germline lookup yields CDR1 SGHRS and CDR2 YFSETQ. The CDR3 sequence is CASQRTGGAGYGYTF. Written as DNA, the CDR3 is TGCGCCAGCCAACGGACAGGGGGCGCGGGGTATGGCTACACCTTC.

The V gene is TRBV7-9, the J gene TRBJ2-3; D is uncertain. V lost 7 bases and J 6 bases, leaving 8 bases between the germline ends. CDR3 length: 11 amino acids. Germline V gene data show CDR1 as SEHNR and CDR2 as FQNEAQ (reference sequence). CDR3 residues: CASMTSDTQYF. The CDR3 nucleotides are TGTGCCAGCATGACCTCCGATACGCAGTATTTT.